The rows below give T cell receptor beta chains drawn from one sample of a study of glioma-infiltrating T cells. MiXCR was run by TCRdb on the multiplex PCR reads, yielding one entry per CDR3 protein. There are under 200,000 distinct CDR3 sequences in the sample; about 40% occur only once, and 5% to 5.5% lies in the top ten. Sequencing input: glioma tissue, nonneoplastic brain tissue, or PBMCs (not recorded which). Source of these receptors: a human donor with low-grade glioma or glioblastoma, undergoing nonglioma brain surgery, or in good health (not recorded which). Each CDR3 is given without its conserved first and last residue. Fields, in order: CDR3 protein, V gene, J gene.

CDR3aa: ASSEQRSQETQY
v_gene: TRBV2
j_gene: TRBJ2-5

CDR3aa: ASMDRDLYEQY
v_gene: TRBV27
j_gene: TRBJ2-7

CDR3aa: ASSLMRTPRSLGNEQF
v_gene: TRBV28
j_gene: TRBJ2-1

CDR3aa: ASSLGGARSTDTQY
v_gene: TRBV7-2
j_gene: TRBJ2-3

CDR3aa: ASSEGRGLGSNQPQH
v_gene: TRBV6-1
j_gene: TRBJ1-5

CDR3aa: ASSFLRGSRETQY
v_gene: TRBV28
j_gene: TRBJ2-5

CDR3aa: ASSKNIRTDTQY
v_gene: TRBV19
j_gene: TRBJ2-3

CDR3aa: ATSRACRERRQETQY
v_gene: TRBV15
j_gene: TRBJ2-5

CDR3aa: AGSLRDTEAF
v_gene: TRBV12-3/TRBV12-4
j_gene: TRBJ1-1

CDR3aa: ASSEAEEVFEQF
v_gene: TRBV2
j_gene: TRBJ2-1

CDR3aa: ASGPRLSYEQY
v_gene: TRBV28
j_gene: TRBJ2-7

CDR3aa: SARGGSEYT
v_gene: TRBV20-1
j_gene: TRBJ1-2

CDR3aa: ASSFGGEGGTEAF
v_gene: TRBV27
j_gene: TRBJ1-1

CDR3aa: ASSGDRAEQC
v_gene: TRBV6-1
j_gene: TRBJ2-7

CDR3aa: ASTQEGLAYWAQY
v_gene: TRBV2
j_gene: TRBJ2-5

CDR3aa: SSPRGLAGIDTQY
v_gene: TRBV20-1
j_gene: TRBJ2-3

CDR3aa: SASSGGRGDTRY
v_gene: TRBV20-1
j_gene: TRBJ2-3

CDR3aa: ASSLSTGKYIQY
v_gene: TRBV5-1
j_gene: TRBJ2-4

CDR3aa: ASSSSPNTEAL
v_gene: TRBV28
j_gene: TRBJ1-1

CDR3aa: ASSPSTGNNEQF
v_gene: TRBV7-9
j_gene: TRBJ2-1

CDR3aa: ASLPGAASWELF
v_gene: TRBV7-2
j_gene: TRBJ2-2

CDR3aa: SAPAEGLGNADTQY
v_gene: TRBV20-1
j_gene: TRBJ2-3

CDR3aa: ASRDGLAGAYEQY
v_gene: TRBV2
j_gene: TRBJ2-7

CDR3aa: AWLCYT
v_gene: TRBV30
j_gene: TRBJ1-2